A selection of T cell receptor beta chains follows, all from one sample in a study of blood T cell repertoires in COVID-19. Repertoires were generated with immunoSEQ multiplex PCR, while TCRdb's copy carries only in-frame clones and drops some. The sample lists some 220,000 clones; around four fifths were seen once. The sample was peripheral blood. The receptors derive from an elderly woman with active or convalescent COVID-19. CDR3s include the opening cysteine and the closing phenylalanine or tryptophan. The order of the fields is D gene, clone size, V gene, J gene, CDR3 DNA, CDR3 protein. D genes are given only for firm matches. Size values are once, few and many counts, or a class for expanded clones, and some rows have none.

>.|.|TRBV7-8|TRBJ2-7
TGTGCCAGCAGCCGCCCCGGGGGCGAGCAGTACTTC
CASSRPGGEQYF
>TRBD2|.|TRBV4-2|TRBJ2-3
TGTGCCAGCAGCCAAGGTGGTAGCGGGAGTGGGTCAGATACGCAGTATTTT
CASSQGGSGSGSDTQYF
>.|.|TRBV6-5|TRBJ1-1
TGTGCCAGCGCGGGGCTCGGGAACACTGAAGCTTTCTTT
CASAGLGNTEAFF
>.|.|TRBV3-1/TRBV3-2|TRBJ2-7
TGTGCCAGCAGCCAAGATTCAGGGACTCGCTCCTACGAGCAGTACTTC
CASSQDSGTRSYEQYF
>.|.|TRBV11-3|TRBJ2-1
TGTGCCAGCAGCTTAGATCGTCAGGGATCCTACAATGAGCAGTTCTTC
CASSLDRQGSYNEQFF
>TRBD1|.|TRBV5-1|TRBJ2-1
TGCGCCAGCAGCTTGGGTGGGACAGTCAATGAGCAGTTCTTC
CASSLGGTVNEQFF
>.|.|TRBV7-9|TRBJ2-3
TGTGCCAGCAGCTTAGAAAGAGCCCAGTATTTT
CASSLERAQYF
>TRBD2|.|TRBV30|TRBJ2-7
TGTGCCTGGAGTAAAAGCTCCAAAAGCGGGAGGCGCTCCTACGAGCAGTACTTC
CAWSKSSKSGRRSYEQYF
>.|.|TRBV5-4|TRBJ2-5
TGTGCCAGCAGCTCATCAGGGGCGCAAATTCAAGAGACCCAGTACTTC
CASSSSGAQIQETQYF
>TRBD1|.|TRBV5-4|TRBJ2-1
TGTGCCAGCAGCCCGAGACAGGGGCGGGATGAGCAGTTCTTC
CASSPRQGRDEQFF
>TRBD2|.|TRBV12-5|TRBJ2-1
TGTGCTAGTGGATCCCTGGGGCGGGGGGGCGATGAGCAGTTCTTC
CASGSLGRGGDEQFF
>.|.|TRBV7-2|TRBJ1-1
TGTGCCAGCAACCCTTCGACAGCGAACACTGAAGCTTTCTTT
CASNPSTANTEAFF
>.|.|TRBV5-4|TRBJ2-6
TGTGCCAGCAGCTCGAGGTATCAGGGGTTCTCTGGGGCCAACGTCCTGACTTTC
CASSSRYQGFSGANVLTF
>TRBD1|.|TRBV19|TRBJ1-1
TGTGCCAGTAGTCCCAGGACAGGGGGCATGGGAGCTTTCTTT
CASSPRTGGMGAFF
>TRBD2|.|TRBV12-5|TRBJ2-7
TGTGCTAGTGACAAGCGGGGGCCAATCTCCTACGAGCAGTACTTC
CASDKRGPISYEQYF
>.|.|TRBV29-1|TRBJ1-1
TGCACCCCCCGGGCAGGGCGCATGAACACTGAAGCTTTCTTT
CTPRAGRMNTEAFF
>TRBD2|few|TRBV3-1/TRBV3-2|TRBJ2-2
TGTGCCAGCAGCAGCCAAGGAAAGCGGGAGGGGAACACCGGGGAGCTGTTTTTT
CASSSQGKREGNTGELFF
>.|once|TRBV28|TRBJ2-7
TGTGCCAGCAGCCCCGGAGGTTGGGGCTCCTACGAGCAGTACTTC
CASSPGGWGSYEQYF
>.|.|TRBV6-5|TRBJ1-3
TGTGCCAGCAGTTACCGGGGGGGATCAGGAAACACCATATATTTT
CASSYRGGSGNTIYF
>.|.|TRBV5-4|TRBJ2-2
TGTGCCAGCAGCGAACGGGGAGGGACAAAAGGAACCGGGGAGCTGTTTTTT
CASSERGGTKGTGELFF
>.|.|TRBV11-3|TRBJ2-7
TGTGCCAGCAGCCTGACGGGGGTTTCAGGAGAGCAGTACTTC
CASSLTGVSGEQYF
>.|.|TRBV18|TRBJ2-3
TGTGCCAGCTCACCACAGGGGCCCGGGCATACGCAGTATTTT
CASSPQGPGHTQYF
>.|few|TRBV2|TRBJ1-1
TGTGCCAGCAGTGAGAGGGGGGGCACTGAAGCTTTCTTT
CASSERGGTEAFF
>TRBD1|once|TRBV6-5|TRBJ1-1
TGTGCCAGCAGTTACGACAGGGGTAATACTGAAGCTTTCTTT
CASSYDRGNTEAFF
>TRBD1|.|TRBV5-1|TRBJ2-1
TGCGCCAGCAGCAGGACAACCGGGACAGGTAACAATGAGCAGTTCTTC
CASSRTTGTGNNEQFF
>.|.|TRBV12-3/TRBV12-4|TRBJ1-2
TGTGCCAGCAGTTCTGCGGGACTGAACGGCTACACCTTC
CASSSAGLNGYTF
>TRBD2|.|TRBV7-2|TRBJ2-7
TGTGCCAGCAGCTTAGTCAGGACTAGCGGGAGGTCCTCCATCGGTGGGCAGTACTTC
CASSLVRTSGRSSIGGQYF
>TRBD1|.|TRBV7-9|TRBJ1-4
TGTGCCAGCAGCTTGACAGGGACGAATGAAAAACTGTTTTTT
CASSLTGTNEKLFF
>.|once|TRBV11-3|TRBJ1-4
TGTGCCAGCAGCTTACAGGGGATCGGGAATGAAAAACTGTTTTTT
CASSLQGIGNEKLFF
>.|.|TRBV5-1|TRBJ1-5
TGCGCCAGCAGCTTGATACCCGGTTATAGCAATCAGCCCCAGCATTTT
CASSLIPGYSNQPQHF
>.|.|TRBV19|TRBJ1-3
TGTGCCAGTAGTATTGCAGGGCCATTCTCTGGAAACACCATATATTTT
CASSIAGPFSGNTIYF
>TRBD2|.|TRBV7-2|TRBJ2-1
TGTGCCAGCAGCTATTTTCCGGGACTAGGGACGGGGGGTGAGAAGTTCTTC
CASSYFPGLGTGGEKFF
>.|.|TRBV5-1|TRBJ2-7
TGCGCCAGCAGCTTGGGGCGGACATCCTGGGATGGCGAGCAGTACTTC
CASSLGRTSWDGEQYF
>TRBD1|.|TRBV7-9|TRBJ1-2
TGTGCCAGCAGCCTAGGACAGGGGGCCGTCTATGGCTACACCTTC
CASSLGQGAVYGYTF
>.|.|TRBV3-1/TRBV3-2|TRBJ2-2
TGTGCCAGCAGCCCACTCCGGAGGGCCGACACCGGGGAGCTGTTTTTT
CASSPLRRADTGELFF